The table lists the clone carrying this TCR beta chain with a few counts. The antigen is not known. These data are taken from a study of tumor-infiltrating lymphocytes in localized non-small cell lung cancer. Study context: Some samples were collected after neoadjuvant chemotherapy; smokers, never-smokers and several histologies were included. Resected tumor was paired with non-adjacent uninvolved lung from the same patient. Study conclusions and caveats: Immunotypes IM1 and IM2 had similar TCR-derived T-cell fractions. Compared with uninvolved lung, tumors showed higher T cell infiltration by TCRbeta sequencing.

Sequenced by immunoSEQ multiplex PCR; TCRdb stores in-frame clones only, minus some. The data hold under 20,000 clones, with roughly 69% observed a single time. The trim removed 2 bases at V and 4 bases at J, leaving 10 bases unmatched. The CDR3 contains 16 residues. Germline loops: CDR1 GTSNPN, CDR2 SVGIG (reference sequence). Sequencing used lung tumor tissue. This TCR came from a human donor with non-small cell lung cancer. The chain links TRBV30 to TRBJ1-4, with 7 bases that match TRBD1. In DNA, the CDR3 is TGTGCCTGGAGTCGGCCCCGGGACAGCCTTAATGAAAAACTGTTTTTT. Translating gives CAWSRPRDSLNEKLFF. Full variable domain (remainder filled in from reference TRBV30 and TRBJ1-4): SQTIHQWPATLVQPVGSPLSLECTVEGTSNPNLYWYRQAAGRGLQLLFYSVGIGQISSEVPQNLSASRPQDRQFILSSKKLLLSDSGFYLCAWSRPRDSLNEKLFFGSGTQLSVL.